This TCR beta chain originates from a study of blood T cell repertoires in COVID-19. Study-level information: COVID-19 samples from acute and convalescent phases originated in the United States, Italy and Spain.

This CDR3 has 13 amino acids. Germline values: CDR1 SEHNR, CDR2 FQNEAQ (reference sequence). V was clipped by 5 bases and J by 5 bases, with 13 bases between them. Produced via immunoSEQ multiplex PCR; TCRdb's table is partial and in-frame only. The repertoire holds 450,000 or so clones, with about 90% as singletons. Sequenced material: peripheral blood. The TCR sequence derives from a man aged 18 to 29 with COVID-19, enrolled during active disease. This chain uses TRBV7-9 with TRBJ2-7, with D tentatively TRBD1 (6 bases). CDR3 coding DNA: TGTGCCAGCAGCCCGACAGGTGGCCACGAGCAGTACTTC. Translation gives CASSPTGGHEQYF.